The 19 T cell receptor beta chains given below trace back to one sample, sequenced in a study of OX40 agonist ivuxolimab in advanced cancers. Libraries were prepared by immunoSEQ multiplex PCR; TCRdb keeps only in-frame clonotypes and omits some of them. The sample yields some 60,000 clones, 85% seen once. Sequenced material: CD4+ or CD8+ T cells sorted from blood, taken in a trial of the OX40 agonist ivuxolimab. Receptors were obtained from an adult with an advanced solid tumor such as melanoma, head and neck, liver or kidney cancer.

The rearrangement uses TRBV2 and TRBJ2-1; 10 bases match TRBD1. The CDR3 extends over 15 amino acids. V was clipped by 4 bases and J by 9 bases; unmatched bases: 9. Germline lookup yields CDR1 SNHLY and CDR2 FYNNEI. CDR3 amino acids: CASSAGTGEFREQFF. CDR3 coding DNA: TGTGCCAGCAGTGCCGGGACAGGGGAATTTCGTGAGCAGTTCTTC.

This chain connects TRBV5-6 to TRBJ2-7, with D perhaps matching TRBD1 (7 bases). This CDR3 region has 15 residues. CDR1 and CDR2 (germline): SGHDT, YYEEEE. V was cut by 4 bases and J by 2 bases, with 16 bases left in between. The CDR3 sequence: CASSRGRQGAYEQYF. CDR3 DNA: TGTGCCAGCAGCCGGGGGCGGCAGGGGGCCTACGAGCAGTACTTC.

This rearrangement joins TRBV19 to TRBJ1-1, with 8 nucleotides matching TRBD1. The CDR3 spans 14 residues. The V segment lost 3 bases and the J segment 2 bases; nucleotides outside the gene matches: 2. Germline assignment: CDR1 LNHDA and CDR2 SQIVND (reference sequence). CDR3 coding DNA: TGTGCCAGTAGTATTGCAGGGGGCAACACTGAAGCTTTCTTT. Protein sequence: CASSIAGGNTEAFF.

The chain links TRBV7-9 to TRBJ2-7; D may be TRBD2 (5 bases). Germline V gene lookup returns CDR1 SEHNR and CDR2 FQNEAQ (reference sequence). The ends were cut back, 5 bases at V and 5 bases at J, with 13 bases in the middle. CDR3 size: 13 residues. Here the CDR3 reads CASSQVRGNEQYF. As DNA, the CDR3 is TGTGCCAGCAGCCAGGTTCGGGGTAACGAGCAGTACTTC.

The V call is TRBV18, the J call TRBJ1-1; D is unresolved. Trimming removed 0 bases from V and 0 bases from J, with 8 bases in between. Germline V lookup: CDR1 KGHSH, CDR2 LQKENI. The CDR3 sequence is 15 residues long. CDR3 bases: TGTGCCAGCTCACCACCGTCGGGGTTGAACACTGAAGCTTTCTTT. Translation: CASSPPSGLNTEAFF.

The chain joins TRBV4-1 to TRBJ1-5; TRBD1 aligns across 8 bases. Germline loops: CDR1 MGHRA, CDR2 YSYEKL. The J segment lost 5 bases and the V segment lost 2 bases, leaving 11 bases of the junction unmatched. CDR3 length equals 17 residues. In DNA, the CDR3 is TGCGCCAGCAGCCAACGGGTGTCGACAGGGGCAGATCAGCCCCAGCATTTT. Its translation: CASSQRVSTGADQPQHF.

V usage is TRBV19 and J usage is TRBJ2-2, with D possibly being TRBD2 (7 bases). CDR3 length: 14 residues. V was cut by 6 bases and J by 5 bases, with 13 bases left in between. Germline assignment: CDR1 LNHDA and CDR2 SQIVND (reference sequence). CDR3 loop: CASRQGGRTGELFF. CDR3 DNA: TGTGCCAGTAGACAGGGAGGGAGGACCGGGGAGCTGTTTTTT.

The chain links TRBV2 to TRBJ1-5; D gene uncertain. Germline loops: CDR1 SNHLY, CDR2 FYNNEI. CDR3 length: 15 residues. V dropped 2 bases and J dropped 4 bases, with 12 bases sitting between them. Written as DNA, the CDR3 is TGTGCCAGCAGTGAAAGGCAGGTACATAATCAGCCCCAGCATTTT. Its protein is CASSERQVHNQPQHF.

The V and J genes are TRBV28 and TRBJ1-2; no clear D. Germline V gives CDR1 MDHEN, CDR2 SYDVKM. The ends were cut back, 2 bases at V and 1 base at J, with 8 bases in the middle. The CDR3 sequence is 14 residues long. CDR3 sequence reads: CASSLPHSNYGYTF. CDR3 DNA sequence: TGTGCCAGCAGTTTACCCCACAGTAACTATGGCTACACCTTC.

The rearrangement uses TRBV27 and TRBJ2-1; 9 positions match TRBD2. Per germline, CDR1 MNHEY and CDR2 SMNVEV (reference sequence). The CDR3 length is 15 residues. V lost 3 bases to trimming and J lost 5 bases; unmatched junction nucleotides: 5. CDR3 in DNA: TGTGCCAGCAGTTTTGCGGGAGGGCCAAACAATGAGCAGTTCTTC. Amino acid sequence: CASSFAGGPNNEQFF.

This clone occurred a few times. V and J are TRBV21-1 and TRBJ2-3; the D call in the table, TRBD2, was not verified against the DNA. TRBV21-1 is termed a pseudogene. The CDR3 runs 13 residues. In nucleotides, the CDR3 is TGTGCATTACGGGTGTTCAACACAGATACGCAGTATTTT. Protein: CALRVFNTDTQYF.

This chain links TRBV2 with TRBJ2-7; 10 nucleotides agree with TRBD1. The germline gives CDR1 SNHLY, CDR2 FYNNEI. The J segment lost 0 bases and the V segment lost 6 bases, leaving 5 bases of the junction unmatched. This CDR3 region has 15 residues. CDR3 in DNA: TGTGCCAGCAGGACAGGGGGCGGGAACTCCTACGAGCAGTACTTC. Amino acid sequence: CASRTGGGNSYEQYF.

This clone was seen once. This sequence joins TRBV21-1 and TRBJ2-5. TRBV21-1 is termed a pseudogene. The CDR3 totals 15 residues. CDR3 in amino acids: CASSKVNGFQETQYF. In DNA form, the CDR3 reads TGTGCCAGCAGCAAAGTTAATGGATTCCAGGAGACCCAGTACTTC.

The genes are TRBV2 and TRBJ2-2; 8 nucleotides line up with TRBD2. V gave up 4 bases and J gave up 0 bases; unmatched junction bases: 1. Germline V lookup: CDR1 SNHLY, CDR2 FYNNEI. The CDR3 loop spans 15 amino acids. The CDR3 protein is CASSASGPNTGELFF. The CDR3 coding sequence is TGTGCCAGCAGTGCTAGCGGGCCGAACACCGGGGAGCTGTTTTTT.

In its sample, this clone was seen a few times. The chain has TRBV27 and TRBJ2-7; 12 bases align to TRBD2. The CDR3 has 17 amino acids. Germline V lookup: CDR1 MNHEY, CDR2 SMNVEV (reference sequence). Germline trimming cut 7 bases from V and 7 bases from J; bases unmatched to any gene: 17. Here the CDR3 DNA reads TGTGCCAGCAACTTCGACCTAGCGGGAGGGCCGCTCGGGGAGCAGTACTTC. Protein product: CASNFDLAGGPLGEQYF.

The CDR3 loop is CSAIPSGGPQAQYF. CDR3 nucleotide sequence: TGCAGCGCTATCCCTAGCGGGGGGCCCCAGGCCCAGTACTTC. The gene calls are TRBV29-1 and TRBJ2-5, with TRBD2 identical over 11 bases. The CDR3 consists of 14 residues. V was clipped by 7 bases and J by 9 bases; unmatched bases: 13. The V gene's germline CDR1 is SQVTM and CDR2 ANQGSEA. The full variable domain, completed using reference TRBV29-1 and TRBJ2-5, is SAVISQKPSRDICQRGTSLTIQCQVDSQVTMMFWYRQQPGQSLTLIATANQGSEATYESGFVIDKFPISRPNLTFSTLTVSNMSPEDSSIYLCSAIPSGGPQAQYFGPGTRLLVL.

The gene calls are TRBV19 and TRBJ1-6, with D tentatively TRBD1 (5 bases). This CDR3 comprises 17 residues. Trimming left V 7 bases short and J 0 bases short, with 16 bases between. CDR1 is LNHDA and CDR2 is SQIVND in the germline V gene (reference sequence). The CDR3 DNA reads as TGTGCCAGTAACAAAGGGACGGCGAGCTCCTATAATTCACCCCTCCACTTT. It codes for CASNKGTASSYNSPLHF. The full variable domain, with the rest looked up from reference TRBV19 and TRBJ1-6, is DGGITQSPKYLFRKEGQNVTLSCEQNLNHDAMYWYRQDPGQGLRLIYYSQIVNDFQKGDIAEGYSVSREKKESFPLTVTSAQKNPTAFYLCASNKGTASSYNSPLHFGNGTRLTVT.

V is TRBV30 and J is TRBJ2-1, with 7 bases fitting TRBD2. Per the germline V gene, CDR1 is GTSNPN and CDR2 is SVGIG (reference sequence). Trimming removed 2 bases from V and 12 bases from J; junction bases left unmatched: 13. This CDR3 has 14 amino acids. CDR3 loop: CAWSPLAGVGVQFF. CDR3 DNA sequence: TGTGCCTGGAGTCCCCTGGCGGGGGTTGGTGTGCAGTTCTTC.

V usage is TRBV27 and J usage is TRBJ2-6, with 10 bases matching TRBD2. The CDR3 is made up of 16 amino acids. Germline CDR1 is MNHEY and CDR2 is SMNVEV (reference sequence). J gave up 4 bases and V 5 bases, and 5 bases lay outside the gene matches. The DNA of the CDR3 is TGTGCCAGCAGTGAAGGACTAGCGGCCGGGGCCAACGTCCTGACTTTC. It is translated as CASSEGLAAGANVLTF. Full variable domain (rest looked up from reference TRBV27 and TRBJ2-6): EAQVTQNPRYLITVTGKKLTVTCSQNMNHEYMSWYRQDPGLGLRQIYYSMNVEVTDKGDVPEGYKVSRKEKRNFPLILESPSPNQTSLYFCASSEGLAAGANVLTFGAGSRLTVL.